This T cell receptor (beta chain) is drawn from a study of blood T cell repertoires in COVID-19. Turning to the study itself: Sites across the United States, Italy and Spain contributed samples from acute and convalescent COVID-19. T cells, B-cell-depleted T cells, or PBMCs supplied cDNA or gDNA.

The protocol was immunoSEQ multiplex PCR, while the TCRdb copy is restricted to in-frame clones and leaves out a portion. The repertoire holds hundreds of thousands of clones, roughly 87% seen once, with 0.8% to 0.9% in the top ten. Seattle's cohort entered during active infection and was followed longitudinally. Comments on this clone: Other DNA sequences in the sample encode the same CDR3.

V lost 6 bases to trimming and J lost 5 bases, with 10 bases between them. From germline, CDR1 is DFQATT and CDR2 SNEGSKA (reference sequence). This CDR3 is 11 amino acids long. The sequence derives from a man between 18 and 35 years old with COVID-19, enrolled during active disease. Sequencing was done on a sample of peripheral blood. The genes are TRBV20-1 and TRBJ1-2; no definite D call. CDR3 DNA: TGCAGTGCGAGTCGGGGATATGGCTACACCTTC. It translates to CSASRGYGYTF.